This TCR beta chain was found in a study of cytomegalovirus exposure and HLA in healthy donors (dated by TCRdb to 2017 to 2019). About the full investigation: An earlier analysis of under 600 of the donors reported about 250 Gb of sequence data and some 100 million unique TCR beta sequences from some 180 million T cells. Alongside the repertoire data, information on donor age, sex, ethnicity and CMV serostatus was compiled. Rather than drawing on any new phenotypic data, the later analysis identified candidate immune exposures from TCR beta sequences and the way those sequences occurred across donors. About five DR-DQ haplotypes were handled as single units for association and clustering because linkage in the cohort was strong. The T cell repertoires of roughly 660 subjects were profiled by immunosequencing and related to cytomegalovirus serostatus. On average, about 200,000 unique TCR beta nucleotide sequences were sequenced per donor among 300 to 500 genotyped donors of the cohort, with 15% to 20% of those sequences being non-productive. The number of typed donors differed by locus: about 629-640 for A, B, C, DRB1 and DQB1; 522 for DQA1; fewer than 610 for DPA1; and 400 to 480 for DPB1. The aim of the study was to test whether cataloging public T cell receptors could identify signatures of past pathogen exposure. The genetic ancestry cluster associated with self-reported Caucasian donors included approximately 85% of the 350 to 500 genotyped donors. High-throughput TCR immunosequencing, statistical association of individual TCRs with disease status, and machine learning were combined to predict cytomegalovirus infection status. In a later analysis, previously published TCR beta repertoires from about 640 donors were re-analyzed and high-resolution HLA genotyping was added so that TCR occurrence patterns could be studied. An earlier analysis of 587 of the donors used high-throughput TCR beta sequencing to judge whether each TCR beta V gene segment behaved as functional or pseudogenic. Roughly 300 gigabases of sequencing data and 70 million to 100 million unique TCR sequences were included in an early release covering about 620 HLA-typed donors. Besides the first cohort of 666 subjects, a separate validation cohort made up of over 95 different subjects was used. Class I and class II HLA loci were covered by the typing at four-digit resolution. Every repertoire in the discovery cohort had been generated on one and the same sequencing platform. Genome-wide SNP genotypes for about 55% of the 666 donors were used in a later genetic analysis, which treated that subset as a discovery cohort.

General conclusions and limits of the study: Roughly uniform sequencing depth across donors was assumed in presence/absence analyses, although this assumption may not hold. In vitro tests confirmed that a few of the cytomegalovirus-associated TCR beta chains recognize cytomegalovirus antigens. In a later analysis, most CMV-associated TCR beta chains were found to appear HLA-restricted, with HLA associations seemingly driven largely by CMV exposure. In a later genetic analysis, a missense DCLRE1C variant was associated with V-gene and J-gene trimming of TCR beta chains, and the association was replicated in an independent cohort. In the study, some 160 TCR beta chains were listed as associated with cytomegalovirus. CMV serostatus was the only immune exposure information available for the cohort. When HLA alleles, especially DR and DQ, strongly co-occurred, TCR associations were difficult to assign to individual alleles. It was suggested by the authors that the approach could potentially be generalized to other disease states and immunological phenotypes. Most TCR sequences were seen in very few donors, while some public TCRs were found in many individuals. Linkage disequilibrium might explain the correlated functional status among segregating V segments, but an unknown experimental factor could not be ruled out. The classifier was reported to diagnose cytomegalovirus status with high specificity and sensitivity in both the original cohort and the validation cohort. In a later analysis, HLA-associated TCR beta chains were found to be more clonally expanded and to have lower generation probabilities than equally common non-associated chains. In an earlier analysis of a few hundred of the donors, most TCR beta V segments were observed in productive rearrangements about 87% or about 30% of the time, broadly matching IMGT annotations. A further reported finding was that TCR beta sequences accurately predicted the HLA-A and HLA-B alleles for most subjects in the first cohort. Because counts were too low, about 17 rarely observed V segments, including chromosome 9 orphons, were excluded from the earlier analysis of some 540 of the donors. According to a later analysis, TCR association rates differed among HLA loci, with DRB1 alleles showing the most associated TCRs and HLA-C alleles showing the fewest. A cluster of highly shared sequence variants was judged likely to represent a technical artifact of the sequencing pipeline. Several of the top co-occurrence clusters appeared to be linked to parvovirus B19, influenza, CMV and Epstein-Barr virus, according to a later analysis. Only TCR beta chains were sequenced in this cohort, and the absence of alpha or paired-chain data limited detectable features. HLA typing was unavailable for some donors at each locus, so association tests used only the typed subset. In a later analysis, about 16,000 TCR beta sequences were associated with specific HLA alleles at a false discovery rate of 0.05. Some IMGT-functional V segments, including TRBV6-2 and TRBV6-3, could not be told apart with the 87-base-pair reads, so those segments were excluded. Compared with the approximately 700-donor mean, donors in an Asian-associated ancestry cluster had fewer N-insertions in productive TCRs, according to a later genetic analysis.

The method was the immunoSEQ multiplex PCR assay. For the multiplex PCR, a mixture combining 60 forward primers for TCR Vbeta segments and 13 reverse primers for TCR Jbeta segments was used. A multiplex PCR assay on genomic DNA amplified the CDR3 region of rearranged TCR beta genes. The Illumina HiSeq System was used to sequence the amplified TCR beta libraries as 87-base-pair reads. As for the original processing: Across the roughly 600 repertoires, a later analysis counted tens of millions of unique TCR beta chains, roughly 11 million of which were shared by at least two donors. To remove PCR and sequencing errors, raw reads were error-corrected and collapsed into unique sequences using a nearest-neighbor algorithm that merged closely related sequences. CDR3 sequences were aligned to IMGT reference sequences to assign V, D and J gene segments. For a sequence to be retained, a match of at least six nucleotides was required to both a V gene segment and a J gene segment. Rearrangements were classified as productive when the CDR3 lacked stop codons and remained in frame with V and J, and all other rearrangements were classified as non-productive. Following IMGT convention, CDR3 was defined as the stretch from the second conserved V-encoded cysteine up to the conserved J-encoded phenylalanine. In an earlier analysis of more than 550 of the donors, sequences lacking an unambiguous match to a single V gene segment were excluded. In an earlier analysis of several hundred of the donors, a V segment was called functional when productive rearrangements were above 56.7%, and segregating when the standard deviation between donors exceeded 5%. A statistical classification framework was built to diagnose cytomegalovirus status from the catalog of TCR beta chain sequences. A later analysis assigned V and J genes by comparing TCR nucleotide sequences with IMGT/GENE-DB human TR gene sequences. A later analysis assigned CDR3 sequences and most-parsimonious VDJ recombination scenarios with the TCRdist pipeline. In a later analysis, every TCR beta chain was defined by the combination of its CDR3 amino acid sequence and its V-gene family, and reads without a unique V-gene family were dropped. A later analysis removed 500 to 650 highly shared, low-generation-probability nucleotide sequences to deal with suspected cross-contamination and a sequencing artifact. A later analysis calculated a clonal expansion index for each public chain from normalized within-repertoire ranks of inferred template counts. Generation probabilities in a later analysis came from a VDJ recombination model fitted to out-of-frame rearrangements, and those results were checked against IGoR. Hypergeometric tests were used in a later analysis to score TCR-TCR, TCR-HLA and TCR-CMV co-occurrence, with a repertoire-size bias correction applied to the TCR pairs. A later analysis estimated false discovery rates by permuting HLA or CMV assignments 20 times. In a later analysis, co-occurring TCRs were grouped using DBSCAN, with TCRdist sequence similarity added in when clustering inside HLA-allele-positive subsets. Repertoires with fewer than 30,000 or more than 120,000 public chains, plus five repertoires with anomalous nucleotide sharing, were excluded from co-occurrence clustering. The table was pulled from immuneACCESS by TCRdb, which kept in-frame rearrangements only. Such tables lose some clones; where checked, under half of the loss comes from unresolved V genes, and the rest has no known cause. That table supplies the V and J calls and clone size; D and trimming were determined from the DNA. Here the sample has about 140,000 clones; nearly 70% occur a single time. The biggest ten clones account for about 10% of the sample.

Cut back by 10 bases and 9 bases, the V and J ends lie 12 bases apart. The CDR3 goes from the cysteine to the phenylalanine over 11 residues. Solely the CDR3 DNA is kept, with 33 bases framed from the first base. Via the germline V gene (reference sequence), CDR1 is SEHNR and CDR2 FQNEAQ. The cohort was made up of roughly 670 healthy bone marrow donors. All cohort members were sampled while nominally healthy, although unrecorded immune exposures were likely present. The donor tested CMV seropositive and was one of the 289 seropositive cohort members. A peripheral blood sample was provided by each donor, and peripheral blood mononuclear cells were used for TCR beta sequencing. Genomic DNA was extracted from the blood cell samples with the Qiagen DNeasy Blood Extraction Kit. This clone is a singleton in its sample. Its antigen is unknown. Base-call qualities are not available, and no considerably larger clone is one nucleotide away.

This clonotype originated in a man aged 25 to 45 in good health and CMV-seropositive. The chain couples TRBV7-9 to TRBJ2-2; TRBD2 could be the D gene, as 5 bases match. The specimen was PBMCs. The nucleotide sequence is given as TGTGCCACTCGGGAATTACGGGAGCTGTTTTTT. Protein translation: CATRELRELFF.